This T cell receptor (beta chain) was sequenced during a study of CD8+CD57+ T cells in acquired aplastic anemia. Overall study: On average, sorted CD4+ and CD8+ cells gave about 3.1 ug of DNA. Sequencing produced an average of about 11 million reads per healthy donor for CD4+ cells. Overall study results and limits: Found in both controls and patients were around 29 CD8+ CDR3 sequences. No significant difference in CD8+ Simpson's diversity was found between patients and controls.

Germline lookup yields CDR1 LGHNA and CDR2 YSLEER. The CDR3 is 15 amino acids. V was shortened by 0 bases and J by 4 bases, with 11 bases between the two germline ends. As regards this clonotype: As yet, its antigen is unknown.

CDR3 and TCR beta VDJ profiling relied on genomic DNA as the template. MiXCR was run by TCRdb on the reads, yielding one entry per CDR3 protein. The table lists about 190,000 distinct CDR3 sequences, about 53% of them singletons. The specimen sequenced was sorted CD4+, CD8+, or CD8+CD57+ T cells (not recorded which) from PBMCs. The clonotype originates from a human donor in good health, serving as a control. V is TRBV4-3 and J is TRBJ2-3; the D is unclear. CDR3 amino acids: CASSQDLAAPDTQYF. The CDR3 DNA is TGCGCCAGCAGCCAAGATCTGGCGGCTCCAGATACGCAGTATTTT.